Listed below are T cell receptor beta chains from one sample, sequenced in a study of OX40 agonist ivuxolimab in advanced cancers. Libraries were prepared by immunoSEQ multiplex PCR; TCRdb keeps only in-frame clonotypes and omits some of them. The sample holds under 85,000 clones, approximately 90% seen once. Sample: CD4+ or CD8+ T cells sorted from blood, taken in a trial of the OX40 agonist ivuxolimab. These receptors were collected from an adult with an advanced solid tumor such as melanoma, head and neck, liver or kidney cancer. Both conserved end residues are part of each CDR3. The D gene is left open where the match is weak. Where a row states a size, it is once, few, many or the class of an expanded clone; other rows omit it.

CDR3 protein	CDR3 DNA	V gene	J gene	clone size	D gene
CASSLLGRGVGDTQYF	TGTGCCAGCAGCTTGTTGGGGCGGGGGGTAGGAGATACGCAGTATTTT	TRBV5-4	TRBJ2-3	few	TRBD2
CASSPGTSVYNEQFF	TGTGCCAGCAGCCCCGGGACTAGCGTTTACAATGAGCAGTTCTTC	TRBV7-2	TRBJ2-1	NA	TRBD2
CASSLINSPLHF	TGTGCCAGCAGCTTGATAAATTCACCCCTCCACTTT	TRBV7-2	TRBJ1-6	NA	NA
CASSFGRQGNTEAFF	TGTGCCAGCAGTTTTGGTCGGCAGGGGAACACTGAAGCTTTCTTT	TRBV27	TRBJ1-1	NA	NA
CASSLGPDAYEQYF	TGCGCCAGCAGCTTGGGTCCAGATGCCTACGAGCAGTACTTC	TRBV5-1	TRBJ2-7	NA	NA
CSVAGEDTEAFF	TGCAGCGTTGCGGGGGAGGACACTGAAGCTTTCTTT	TRBV29-1	TRBJ1-1	NA	NA
CASSQEPRGSANTGELFF	TGCGCCAGCAGCCAAGAGCCCAGGGGGAGCGCGAACACCGGGGAGCTGTTTTTT	TRBV4-1	TRBJ2-2	NA	TRBD1
CASSQVAAGALAGPQHF	TGCGCCAGCAGCCAAGTCGCGGCAGGGGCCTTGGCGGGGCCCCAGCATTTT	TRBV4-1	TRBJ1-5	NA	NA
CASRNIAGTDNSPLHF	TGTGCCAGCAGAAATATCGCCGGGACAGATAATTCACCCCTCCACTTT	TRBV5-4	TRBJ1-6	NA	TRBD1
CASSLESGELFF	TGTGCCAGCAGCTTAGAGTCCGGGGAGCTGTTTTTT	TRBV11-2	TRBJ2-2	NA	NA
CASSDVLPEAFF	TGTGCCAGCAGTGATGTCCTGCCTGAAGCTTTCTTT	TRBV6-1	TRBJ1-1	NA	NA
CASSPGTGTHEQYF	TGTGCCAGCAGCCCCGGGACAGGGACCCACGAGCAGTACTTC	TRBV28	TRBJ2-7	NA	TRBD1
CASSAPGQPNTEAFF	TGTGCCAGCAGTGCTCCGGGACAACCGAACACTGAAGCTTTCTTT	TRBV6-1	TRBJ1-1	NA	NA
CAKRADHNSPLHF	TGTGCCAAAAGGGCAGACCATAATTCACCCCTCCACTTT	TRBV10-3	TRBJ1-6	few	NA
CASSPSLQVSDTQYF	TGTGCCAGCTCACCAAGCCTACAGGTTTCAGATACGCAGTATTTT	TRBV18	TRBJ2-3	NA	NA
CASSAGSFYGYTF	TGTGCCTCCTCAGCAGGCTCTTTCTATGGCTACACCTTC	TRBV30	TRBJ1-2	NA	NA
CASRSGTSSYNEQFF	TGTGCCAGCAGGTCCGGGACTAGCTCCTACAATGAGCAGTTCTTC	TRBV6-5	TRBJ2-1	NA	TRBD2
CASRGDLSDGYTF	TGTGCCAGTAGAGGCGACTTGTCGGATGGCTACACCTTC	TRBV19	TRBJ1-2	NA	NA
CASSSIPYSNQPQHF	TGTGCCAGCAGTAGCATCCCCTATAGCAATCAGCCCCAGCATTTT	TRBV27	TRBJ1-5	NA	NA
CASSQRASTDTQYF	TGTGCCAGCTCACAACGAGCTAGCACAGATACGCAGTATTTT	TRBV18	TRBJ2-3	once	NA
CASSLALEEGRETQYF	TGTGCCAGCAGCTTAGCGCTTGAGGAAGGGAGGGAGACCCAGTACTTC	TRBV7-9	TRBJ2-5	NA	NA
CASSFPERGLDEQYF	TGTGCCAGCAGCTTTCCCGAGCGGGGGCTCGACGAGCAGTACTTC	TRBV7-9	TRBJ2-7	NA	TRBD2
CASSSRGADNEQFF	TGTGCCAGCAGTTCCCGGGGGGCCGACAATGAGCAGTTCTTC	TRBV6-6	TRBJ2-1	NA	NA
CASSLEGSNSPLHF	TGTGCCAGCAGCTTAGAAGGTAGTAATTCACCCCTCCACTTT	TRBV7-6	TRBJ1-6	NA	NA
CASSIQRTYEQYF	TGTGCCAGTAGTATTCAAAGAACCTACGAGCAGTACTTC	TRBV19	TRBJ2-7	NA	NA
CAWSSFFTGELFF	TGTGCCTGGAGTAGTTTTTTTACCGGGGAGCTGTTTTTT	TRBV30	TRBJ2-2	NA	NA
CASSGLPGARSPLHF	TGTGCCAGCAGTGGCCTCCCGGGGGCGCGTTCACCCCTCCACTTT	TRBV6-5	TRBJ1-6	NA	NA
CATKLGQGTNIQYF	TGTGCCACAAAACTGGGACAGGGGACGAACATTCAGTACTTC	TRBV28	TRBJ2-4	NA	TRBD1
CATSSAQNQPQHF	TGTGCCACCAGCAGTGCTCAAAATCAGCCCCAGCATTTT	TRBV15	TRBJ1-5	NA	NA
CASSLAGFEKLFF	TGTGCCAGCAGCTTGGCGGGCTTCGAAAAACTGTTTTTT	TRBV5-5	TRBJ1-4	NA	NA
CASSLNTANTGELFF	TGTGCCAGCAGCTTAAATACAGCGAACACCGGGGAGCTGTTTTTT	TRBV7-3	TRBJ2-2	once	NA
CAIRGDRGLNSPLHF	TGTGCCATCAGGGGGGACAGGGGATTAAATTCACCCCTCCACTTT	TRBV10-3	TRBJ1-6	NA	TRBD1
CASSEDVGGSQPQHF	TGTGCCAGCAGTGAAGACGTAGGGGGATCTCAGCCCCAGCATTTT	TRBV2	TRBJ1-5	once	NA
CASSLRGVNTEAFF	TGTGCCAGCAGCTTAAGAGGGGTCAACACTGAAGCTTTCTTT	TRBV7-9	TRBJ1-1	NA	NA
CASSLVTGPSGNTIYF	TGTGCCAGCAGCTTGGTGACAGGACCCTCTGGAAACACCATATATTTT	TRBV5-5	TRBJ1-3	NA	NA
CASSPGGAADTQYF	TGTGCCAGCAGCCCCGGGGGGGCCGCAGATACGCAGTATTTT	TRBV11-2	TRBJ2-3	NA	TRBD2
CASSPGQGSSEQYF	TGTGCCAGCTCGCCGGGACAGGGGTCTTCCGAGCAGTACTTC	TRBV18	TRBJ2-7	once	TRBD1
CASRGPNPAGVYEKLFF	TGTGCCAGCCGGGGGCCGAATCCCGCAGGGGTTTACGAAAAACTGTTTTTT	TRBV2	TRBJ1-4	NA	NA
CASSPTSYEQYF	TGTGCCAGCAGTCCCACTAGCTACGAGCAGTACTTC	TRBV6-1	TRBJ2-7	NA	NA
CASSETGSLDYEQYF	TGTGCCAGCAGCGAGACAGGGAGCCTCGACTACGAGCAGTACTTC	TRBV11-2	TRBJ2-7	NA	TRBD1
CASSFRGFGYTF	TGTGCCAGCAGTTTTCGGGGGTTTGGCTACACCTTC	TRBV28	TRBJ1-2	NA	NA
CASSPGQNQPQHF	TGTGCCAGCAGCCCGGGACAGAATCAGCCCCAGCATTTT	TRBV5-4	TRBJ1-5	NA	TRBD1
CASSPGTYLPNEQFF	TGTGCCAGCAGCCCAGGCACGTATCTCCCCAATGAGCAGTTCTTC	TRBV7-9	TRBJ2-1	NA	NA
CASSLRVDYGYTF	TGTGCCAGCAGCTTACGAGTCGATTATGGCTACACCTTC	TRBV7-9	TRBJ1-2	few	NA
CASSPSRGSAQPQHF	TGCGCCAGCAGTCCCAGCAGGGGGTCTGCTCAGCCCCAGCATTTT	TRBV10-2	TRBJ1-5	NA	TRBD1
CASSSTTGSHYGYTF	TGTGCCAGCAGCTCAACGACAGGGAGTCACTATGGCTACACCTTC	TRBV7-6	TRBJ1-2	few	TRBD1
CASSPGLVNEQYF	TGTGCCAGCTCACCGGGACTAGTAAACGAGCAGTACTTC	TRBV18	TRBJ2-7	NA	TRBD2
CASSFHNEQFF	TGTGCCAGCAGCTTTCACAATGAGCAGTTCTTC	TRBV7-8	TRBJ2-1	NA	NA
CASSPGTFVGTQYF	TGTGCCAGCAGCCCAGGGACTTTCGTAGGGACCCAGTACTTC	TRBV9	TRBJ2-5	NA	NA
CASSLVAGAGGYTF	TGTGCCAGCAGCCTGGTGGCAGGGGCCGGCGGCTACACCTTC	TRBV5-6	TRBJ1-2	NA	NA
CAWSGADNEQFF	TGTGCCTGGAGTGGGGCCGACAATGAGCAGTTCTTC	TRBV30	TRBJ2-1	NA	NA
CASSLDVESYGYTF	TGCGCCAGCAGCCTCGACGTGGAGAGCTATGGCTACACCTTC	TRBV5-1	TRBJ1-2	once	NA
CASSLGQGAQETQYF	TGTGCCAGCAGCTTAGGCCAGGGGGCTCAAGAGACCCAGTACTTC	TRBV7-9	TRBJ2-5	NA	TRBD1
CASAVQGATEAFF	TGTGCCAGCGCCGTACAGGGGGCCACTGAAGCTTTCTTT	TRBV2	TRBJ1-1	NA	TRBD1
CASSSWTGGEQYF	TGTGCCAGCAGCTCCTGGACAGGCGGCGAGCAGTACTTC	TRBV7-8	TRBJ2-7	NA	TRBD1
CASSVGDRGGNSPLHF	TGTGCCAGCAGCGTAGGGGACAGAGGTGGGAATTCACCCCTCCACTTT	TRBV9	TRBJ1-6	NA	TRBD1
CASSYIGQAPTDTQYF	TGTGCCAGCAGTTACATAGGACAGGCCCCCACAGATACGCAGTATTTT	TRBV6-5	TRBJ2-3	once	TRBD1
CASSLFTDTQYF	TGTGCCAGCAGCCTGTTCACAGATACGCAGTATTTT	TRBV11-2	TRBJ2-3	NA	NA
CASSEIPSDEQYF	TGTGCCAGCAGTGAAATCCCAAGCGACGAGCAGTACTTC	TRBV2	TRBJ2-7	NA	NA